Sequencing of this TCR beta chain was carried out in a study of chemoradiotherapy in HPV16-positive cancers (dated 2022 in TCRdb). About the study as a whole: Functional T-cell assays on cells from a couple of HPV16-positive patients defined candidate HPV-specific T-cell clones and common TCR motifs. Next, the candidate HPV-specific TCRs and motifs were followed in TCR repertoires from 80 to 90 patients with HPV-related cancers. The study asked whether T-cell immunity against the HPV oncoproteins E6 and E7 changes during chemoradiotherapy and whether it affects survival.

General conclusions and limits of the study: Expansion of candidate HPV-specific clones and E7-related TCR motifs was observed in the tumor microenvironment during treatment, whereas no such expansion was observed for non-HPV-specific T cells. Improved recurrence-free survival in HPV16-positive patients was associated with expansion of HPV-responsive T cells during chemoradiotherapy. The functional definition of HPV-specific T cells came from only a couple of HPV16-positive patients, and the survival association was reported for HPV16-positive patients.

A remark on this clone: The antigen it recognizes is unknown. Base-call qualities are not available, and no considerably larger clone is one nucleotide away.

Spanning cysteine to phenylalanine, the CDR3 consists of 13 amino acids. Only CDR3 DNA remains: 39 bases, in frame from the first base. V sheds 3 bases and J sheds 6 bases, leaving 9 bases between their ends. CDR1 and CDR2 (WSHSY, SAAADI) derive from the germline V gene. The library was produced with the immunoSEQ multiplex PCR assay. Imported from immuneACCESS, the table was reduced by TCRdb to in-frame sequences with V and J called. These copies leave out some clones; in studies compared against another copy, an unresolved V gene accounts for under half, and the cause of the remainder is not known. Counted in this sample were approximately 15,000 clones; roughly 90% of them appeared once. The ten largest clonotypes hold around 4% of the sample. Repertoires were sampled repeatedly over the course of chemoradiotherapy so that clonal expansion in the tumor microenvironment could be followed.

This chain is built from TRBV10-2 and TRBJ2-4, with no confident D gene call. The receptor was isolated from a human donor with HPV-associated anogenital cancer. The material sequenced was tumor tissue, taken from a patient who underwent chemoradiotherapy. The CDR3 reads CASSERDLNIQYF. The nucleotides are TGCGCCAGCAGTGAACGAGATTTAAACATTCAGTACTTC.